The 22 T cell receptor beta chains below all came from one sample that was sequenced in a study of cytomegalovirus exposure and HLA in healthy donors. The PCR ran on 60 Vbeta and 13 Jbeta primers. Repertoires were generated with immunoSEQ multiplex PCR, while TCRdb's copy carries only in-frame clones and drops some. Of around 300,000 clones in the sample, approximately 90% were seen once. Sequencing input: PBMCs. These TCRs come from a woman aged 18-29 years in good health and CMV-seronegative.

Concerning this clone itself: An end of the junction differs from the germline gene, which may be a read error. The CDR3 sequence: CAGSLPTGNTEAFF. CDR3 in DNA: TGTGCCGGCAGCCTACCAACGGGGAACACTGAAGCTTTCTTT. This chain connects TRBV7-6 to TRBJ1-1; D unresolved. CDR1 and CDR2 (germline): SGHVS, FNYEAQ. This CDR3 contains 14 residues.

The chain links TRBV5-4 to TRBJ2-5; unclear D gene. Germline V lookup: CDR1 SGHNT, CDR2 YYREEE (reference sequence). The CDR3 has 12 amino acids. Trimming cost V 4 bases and J 5 bases, with 9 bases left between them. In nucleotides, the CDR3 is TGTGCCAGCAGCCTAACCGGGGAGACCCAGTACTTC. Encoded protein: CASSLTGETQYF.

The chain carries TRBV2 and TRBJ2-5, with 9 bases fitting TRBD1. The J call is uncertain, as TRBJ2-7 better fits the DNA end. The CDR3 is made up of 17 amino acids. Germline lookup yields CDR1 SNHLY and CDR2 FYNNEI. The CDR3 sequence: CASSDGQGYQSSYEQYF. For the CDR3, the DNA is TGTGCCAGCAGTGATGGACAGGGGTACCAGAGCTCCTACGAGCAGTACTTC.

This clone was seen once. The chain joins TRBV2 to TRBJ2-1; 13 bases are a match to TRBD2. Per germline, CDR1 SNHLY and CDR2 FYNNEI. The CDR3 is 16 amino acids. V lost 2 bases, J lost 8 bases, and 6 bases stayed unmatched. The CDR3 protein is CASSELTSGGKDEQFF. The CDR3 region has the DNA TGTGCCAGCAGTGAATTGACTAGCGGGGGGAAGGATGAGCAGTTCTTC.

Comments on this clone: A read error may account for a junction end that differs from germline. The chain combines TRBV7-9 with TRBJ1-5; 10 bases are shared with TRBD1. The CDR3 length is 17 residues. CDR1 and CDR2 from the germline V gene are SEHNR and FQNEAQ (reference sequence). The CDR3 here is CSSSTGTGVGGNQPQHF. The CDR3 DNA is TGTTCCAGCAGCACGGGGACAGGGGTAGGGGGCAATCAGCCCCAGCATTTT.

J is TRBJ2-7 and V is TRBV10-1; no reliable D call. Trimming removed 0 bases from V and 1 base from J, with 7 bases in between. The CDR3 is 14 residues long. The germline V gene has CDR1 WNHNN and CDR2 SYGVQD (reference sequence). CDR3 sequence: CASSESTASYEQYF. The CDR3 bases are TGCGCCAGCAGTGAGTCGACTGCTTCCTACGAGCAGTACTTC.

The chain uses TRBV6-5 and TRBJ2-3, with D possibly being TRBD1 (5 bases). V was clipped by 6 bases and J by 2 bases, with 6 bases between them. The CDR3 is 12 amino acids. The V gene's germline CDR1 is MNHEY and CDR2 SVGAGI. The CDR3 here is CASSRDTDTQYF. CDR3 in DNA: TGTGCCAGCAGCAGGGACACAGATACGCAGTATTTT.

This rearrangement joins TRBV4-1 to TRBJ2-5, with a weak D call TRBD2 (6 bases). Looked up from germline, CDR1 is MGHRA and CDR2 is YSYEKL. This CDR3 contains 16 residues. Trimming stripped 4 bases from V and 4 bases from J, with 19 bases between. Here the CDR3 reads CASSPSPLREAETQYF. The CDR3 DNA reads as TGCGCCAGCAGCCCCAGCCCCCTCAGGGAGGCAGAGACCCAGTACTTC.

This rearrangement joins TRBV4-1 to TRBJ1-2; no firm D call. The germline CDR1 and CDR2 sequences are MGHRA and YSYEKL. Between the trimmed V and J ends, which lost 4 bases and 4 bases, there was a span of 7 bases. The CDR3 consists of 12 residues. CDR3 loop: CASSPEGYGYTF. Written as DNA, the CDR3 is TGCGCCAGCAGCCCTGAGGGCTATGGCTACACCTTC.

The V and J genes are TRBV10-3 and TRBJ2-5; 7 positions agree with TRBD2. The CDR3 has 13 amino acids. V was pared by 9 bases and J by 5 bases, with 9 bases of the junction left unmatched. Per the germline V gene, CDR1 is ENHRY and CDR2 is SYGVKD. The CDR3 bases are TGTGCCATACTAGCGTCCGGGACGGAGACCCAGTACTTC. Translating gives CAILASGTETQYF.

J is TRBJ2-1 and V is TRBV5-4, with D tentatively TRBD2 (6 bases). V gave up 2 bases and J gave up 5 bases, with 14 bases separating them. Germline V gene sequence: CDR1 SGHNT, CDR2 YYREEE (reference sequence). The CDR3 covers 15 residues. The CDR3 DNA reads as TGTGCCAGCAGCTTTGGAGGGGTAGGGGACAATGAGCAGTTCTTC. Amino acids: CASSFGGVGDNEQFF.

The chain couples TRBV9 to TRBJ2-5; possible D gene TRBD2, 7 bases. Germline loops: CDR1 SGDLS, CDR2 YYNGEE. CDR3 size: 18 residues. The V end lost 3 bases, the J end lost 2 bases, and 23 bases lay between the germline ends. In nucleotides, the CDR3 is TGTGCCAGCAGCGCATGGGACTGGGGGGGCCTTTTTCAAGAGACCCAGTACTTC. This gives the protein CASSAWDWGGLFQETQYF.

This clone has only a few counts. The chain is built from TRBV6-6 and TRBJ1-6, with 7 bases matching TRBD1. J was trimmed by 8 bases and V by 9 bases; bases with no gene match: 10. The CDR3 has 14 residues. Germline lookup yields CDR1 MNHNY and CDR2 SVGAGI (reference sequence). The CDR3 protein is CASLLTGVDSPLHF. The CDR3 nucleotides read TGTGCCAGTTTACTAACAGGGGTGGATTCACCCCTCCACTTT.

Comment on this clone: Other DNA sequences in this specimen translate into the identical CDR3. The V call is TRBV2, the J call TRBJ1-5; TRBD1 agrees at 8 bases. V gave up 6 bases and J gave up 2 bases; unmatched junction bases: 3. The germline V gene encodes CDR1 SNHLY and CDR2 FYNNEI. This CDR3 comprises 14 residues. In nucleotides, the CDR3 is TGTGCCAGCAGCGGACAGGGCGGCAATCAGCCCCAGCATTTT. This translates into CASSGQGGNQPQHF.

The genes are TRBV4-1 and TRBJ1-1, with D uncertain. Germline CDR1 reads MGHRA; CDR2 reads YSYEKL. The length of the CDR3 is 16 residues. V lost 0 bases and J lost 2, with 13 bases in between. The CDR3 nucleotides read TGCGCCAGCAGCCAAGAACGTCTTAAGCGTAACACTGAAGCTTTCTTT. Its protein is CASSQERLKRNTEAFF.

This chain links TRBV9 with TRBJ1-2; 7 bases match TRBD1. This CDR3 region has 17 residues. V trimming: 2 bases; J trimming: 1 base; junction bases outside the gene matches: 11. Germline V gene sequence: CDR1 SGDLS, CDR2 YYNGEE. The CDR3 spells CASSVEGWDSNNYGYTF. The CDR3 DNA sequence: TGTGCCAGCAGCGTCGAGGGGTGGGACAGTAATAACTATGGCTACACCTTC.

The CDR3, as DNA: TGTGCCAGCAGCGTAGCTGGTCTGGCAGGACAAGAGACCCAGTACTTC. Protein sequence: CASSVAGLAGQETQYF. V and J are TRBV9 and TRBJ2-5, with D unresolved. Germline V CDR1 and CDR2: SGDLS, YYNGEE. Trimming pared 0 bases from V and 2 bases from J, leaving 14 bases between. The CDR3 consists of 16 residues.

The chain is built from TRBV5-1 and TRBJ1-2; TRBD1 aligns across 7 bases. In germline, CDR1 is SGHRS, CDR2 YFSETQ. The trim removed 4 bases at V and 1 base at J, leaving 4 bases unmatched. The CDR3 consists of 14 residues. CDR3 sequence reads: CASSEQGGNYGYTF. As DNA, the CDR3 is TGCGCCAGCAGCGAGCAGGGGGGTAACTATGGCTACACCTTC.

The chain joins TRBV27 to TRBJ1-1; D gene uncertain. The V gene lost 5 bases and the J gene lost 2 bases, with 18 bases spanning the gap. Germline loops: CDR1 MNHEY, CDR2 SMNVEV (reference sequence). The CDR3 is 16 amino acids. The CDR3 sequence is CASSSRSRSPNTEAFF. The CDR3 DNA follows: TGTGCCAGCAGTAGCAGGTCTCGGTCCCCCAACACTGAAGCTTTCTTT.

The rearrangement links TRBV5-6 to TRBJ1-6; D unresolved. V lost 1 base and J lost 8, with 10 bases in between. The CDR3 sequence is 14 residues long. Looked up from germline, CDR1 is SGHDT and CDR2 is YYEEEE. CDR3 region: CASSLIGVDSPLHF. The CDR3 coding sequence is TGTGCCAGCAGCTTGATCGGGGTGGATTCACCCCTCCACTTT.

The rearrangement links TRBV11-2 to TRBJ2-5, with D tentatively TRBD2 (6 bases). The V gene lost 4 bases and the J gene lost 4 bases, with 13 bases spanning the gap. Germline V gene sequence: CDR1 SGHAT, CDR2 FQNNGV. This CDR3 is 14 amino acids long. CDR3 coding DNA: TGTGCCAGCAGCTCCGGACTAAACGCAGAGACCCAGTACTTC. This sequence encodes CASSSGLNAETQYF.

V usage is TRBV19 and J usage is TRBJ2-3; possible D gene TRBD1, 5 bases. The CDR3 sequence is 13 residues long. V was clipped by 7 bases and J by 3 bases, with 11 bases between them. The germline gives CDR1 LNHDA, CDR2 SQIVND (reference sequence). The CDR3 sequence: CASKSGATDTQYF. The CDR3 DNA sequence: TGTGCCAGTAAATCTGGGGCGACAGATACGCAGTATTTT.